A selection of T cell receptor beta chains follows, all from one sample in a study of CD8+ T cells in alopecia areata. TCRdb's table, derived via immunoSEQ multiplex PCR, lists solely in-frame clones and lacks some. This table holds 150,000 to 250,000 clones, roughly 64% found once. The sequencing here drew on CD4+ T cells sorted from blood, taken at week 24, from a patient treated with tofacitinib. The receptor source for this set is a human donor with alopecia areata. The CDR3 runs from the conserved cysteine through the conserved F or W. The D gene is left open where the match is weak. Not every row has a clone size; where given, it reads once, few, many or a size class.

D gene: TRBD1
clone size: -
J gene: TRBJ2-7
V gene: TRBV29-1
CDR3 DNA: TGCAGCGTTGAAGGGGGACAGGGTTTCTACGAGCAGTACTTC
CDR3 protein: CSVEGGQGFYEQYF

D gene: -
clone size: -
J gene: TRBJ2-1
V gene: TRBV6-6
CDR3 DNA: TGTGCCAGCAAAGCCGGTGAGTCCTACAATGAGCAGTTCTTC
CDR3 protein: CASKAGESYNEQFF

D gene: -
clone size: few
J gene: TRBJ2-3
V gene: TRBV27
CDR3 DNA: TGTGCCAGCAGTTTCTCAGGGTACGGCACAGATACGCAGTATTTT
CDR3 protein: CASSFSGYGTDTQYF

D gene: -
clone size: few
J gene: TRBJ2-5
V gene: TRBV30
CDR3 DNA: TGTGCCTGGAGTAGACAGCGGGAGACCCAGTACTTC
CDR3 protein: CAWSRQRETQYF

D gene: -
clone size: -
J gene: TRBJ1-1
V gene: TRBV2
CDR3 DNA: TGTGCCAGCAGTCGCGGGGGTAACACTGAAGCTTTCTTT
CDR3 protein: CASSRGGNTEAFF

D gene: -
clone size: -
J gene: TRBJ2-2
V gene: TRBV7-2
CDR3 DNA: TGTGCCAGCAGCTTTAGTCCGGAAGGGGAGCTGTTTTTT
CDR3 protein: CASSFSPEGELFF

D gene: -
clone size: -
J gene: TRBJ2-5
V gene: TRBV19
CDR3 DNA: TGTGCCAGCGGACTGAATCGGCAAGAGACCCAGTACTTC
CDR3 protein: CASGLNRQETQYF

D gene: -
clone size: few
J gene: TRBJ2-1
V gene: TRBV7-2
CDR3 DNA: TGTGCCAGCAGCCTAGGGCGAGGGAAGGATGAGCAGTTCTTC
CDR3 protein: CASSLGRGKDEQFF

D gene: -
clone size: -
J gene: TRBJ2-1
V gene: TRBV2
CDR3 DNA: TGTGCCAGCAGTCGGGCTTCGTACAATGAGCAGTTCTTC
CDR3 protein: CASSRASYNEQFF

D gene: TRBD1
clone size: once
J gene: TRBJ2-7
V gene: TRBV29-1
CDR3 DNA: TGCAGCGTCGACGGACAGGAGACCGAGCAGTACTTC
CDR3 protein: CSVDGQETEQYF

D gene: TRBD1
clone size: -
J gene: TRBJ2-7
V gene: TRBV27
CDR3 DNA: TGTGCCAGCAGTCTAAATCAGGGACAGGGCTACGAGCAGTACTTC
CDR3 protein: CASSLNQGQGYEQYF

D gene: -
clone size: -
J gene: TRBJ2-7
V gene: TRBV6-1
CDR3 DNA: TGTGCCAGCAGAGTATCGACTACCTCCTACGAGCAGTACTTC
CDR3 protein: CASRVSTTSYEQYF

D gene: -
clone size: -
J gene: TRBJ2-7
V gene: TRBV30
CDR3 DNA: TGTGCCTGGAGTCGGGGCGGAGGGGCCTACGAGCAGTACTTC
CDR3 protein: CAWSRGGGAYEQYF

D gene: TRBD1
clone size: -
J gene: TRBJ2-7
V gene: TRBV4-3
CDR3 DNA: TGCGCCAGCAGCCAAGGTCAGGGGGCTTGGTACGAGCAGTACTTC
CDR3 protein: CASSQGQGAWYEQYF

D gene: -
clone size: few
J gene: TRBJ2-3
V gene: TRBV30
CDR3 DNA: TGTGCCTGGAGTGGGGGCCGCTGGCAGTATTTT
CDR3 protein: CAWSGGRWQYF

D gene: TRBD1
clone size: -
J gene: TRBJ2-7
V gene: TRBV2
CDR3 DNA: TGTGCCAGCAGTGTCCGGGGTCGGGGACAGTTCTCCGAGCAGTACTTC
CDR3 protein: CASSVRGRGQFSEQYF

D gene: -
clone size: -
J gene: TRBJ2-1
V gene: TRBV30
CDR3 DNA: TGTGCCTGGAGTGCGAACTCCTACAATGAGCAGTTCTTC
CDR3 protein: CAWSANSYNEQFF

D gene: -
clone size: -
J gene: TRBJ2-5
V gene: TRBV11-1
CDR3 DNA: TGTGCCAGCAGCCCAGAGTACCAAGAGACCCAGTACTTC
CDR3 protein: CASSPEYQETQYF

D gene: -
clone size: -
J gene: TRBJ2-7
V gene: TRBV15
CDR3 DNA: TGTGCCACCGGGGCAGGACTCTCCTACGAGCAGTACTTC
CDR3 protein: CATGAGLSYEQYF

D gene: -
clone size: -
J gene: TRBJ2-1
V gene: TRBV2
CDR3 DNA: TGTGCCAGCAGTGAGTCCATAGCCTACAATGAGCAGTTCTTC
CDR3 protein: CASSESIAYNEQFF

D gene: -
clone size: -
J gene: TRBJ1-1
V gene: TRBV30
CDR3 DNA: TGTGCCTGGAGTATCCCGCCAAGAAACACTGAAGCTTTCTTT
CDR3 protein: CAWSIPPRNTEAFF

D gene: -
clone size: -
J gene: TRBJ1-1
V gene: TRBV7-3
CDR3 DNA: TGTGCCAGCAGCTTAAGAGTGGCAGGGACGACTGAAGCTTTCTTT
CDR3 protein: CASSLRVAGTTEAFF

D gene: -
clone size: -
J gene: TRBJ2-3
V gene: TRBV5-1
CDR3 DNA: TGCGCCAGCAGTCACACCACAGATACGCAGTATTTT
CDR3 protein: CASSHTTDTQYF

D gene: -
clone size: -
J gene: TRBJ2-4
V gene: TRBV14
CDR3 DNA: TGTGCCAGCAGCCAAGGGGGGTCCAGGGACCTAGCCAAAAACATTCAGTACTTC
CDR3 protein: CASSQGGSRDLAKNIQYF

D gene: -
clone size: -
J gene: TRBJ2-5
V gene: TRBV25-1
CDR3 DNA: TGTGCCAGCAGTGAGCCTCGGGGGTCGGGGGAGACCCAGTACTTC
CDR3 protein: CASSEPRGSGETQYF

D gene: -
clone size: -
J gene: TRBJ2-7
V gene: TRBV27
CDR3 DNA: TGTGCCAGCAGTCTCAGACGGGAGCCGATGAGGGAGCAGTACTTC
CDR3 protein: CASSLRREPMREQYF

D gene: -
clone size: -
J gene: TRBJ2-3
V gene: TRBV11-2
CDR3 DNA: TGTGCCAGCAGCCAAAGCACAGATACGCAGTATTTT
CDR3 protein: CASSQSTDTQYF

D gene: TRBD2
clone size: -
J gene: TRBJ2-7
V gene: TRBV9
CDR3 DNA: TGTGCCAGCAGCATCGGGACTAGTCGCCACGAGCAGTACTTC
CDR3 protein: CASSIGTSRHEQYF

D gene: -
clone size: -
J gene: TRBJ2-5
V gene: TRBV29-1
CDR3 DNA: TGCAGCGTTGTCGGAGACGGGGAGACCCAGTACTTC
CDR3 protein: CSVVGDGETQYF

D gene: -
clone size: -
J gene: TRBJ2-3
V gene: TRBV5-5
CDR3 DNA: TGTGCCAGCAGCTCGGACATTGGCACAGATACGCAGTATTTT
CDR3 protein: CASSSDIGTDTQYF

D gene: -
clone size: -
J gene: TRBJ2-1
V gene: TRBV5-1
CDR3 DNA: TGCGCCAGCAGCTTGGAAGGTGAGCAGTTCTTC
CDR3 protein: CASSLEGEQFF

D gene: TRBD2
clone size: -
J gene: TRBJ2-5
V gene: TRBV6-5
CDR3 DNA: TGTGCCAGCAGCTATGGGACTAGGGGCGAGACCCAGTACTTC
CDR3 protein: CASSYGTRGETQYF

D gene: -
clone size: -
J gene: TRBJ2-1
V gene: TRBV12-5
CDR3 DNA: TGTGCTAGTGGGCATGACATATATGAGCAGTTCTTC
CDR3 protein: CASGHDIYEQFF

D gene: -
clone size: -
J gene: TRBJ1-5
V gene: TRBV6-5
CDR3 DNA: TGTGCCAGCAGTTACTCTTCGCGGCCCCAGCATTTT
CDR3 protein: CASSYSSRPQHF

D gene: -
clone size: -
J gene: TRBJ1-1
V gene: TRBV15
CDR3 DNA: TGTGCCACCAGCAGAGATAGCAGGGGCAAAGCTTTCTTT
CDR3 protein: CATSRDSRGKAFF

D gene: -
clone size: -
J gene: TRBJ2-1
V gene: TRBV7-9
CDR3 DNA: TGTGCCAGCAGCTTTAATACGAATGAGCAGTTCTTC
CDR3 protein: CASSFNTNEQFF

D gene: -
clone size: few
J gene: TRBJ1-4
V gene: TRBV29-1
CDR3 DNA: TGCAGCGTTGGAGGGCTTAATGAAAAACTGTTTTTT
CDR3 protein: CSVGGLNEKLFF

D gene: TRBD2
clone size: -
J gene: TRBJ2-1
V gene: TRBV4-2
CDR3 DNA: TGTGCCAGCAGCCAAGATTTAGCGGGGTCCTACAATGAGCAGTTCTTC
CDR3 protein: CASSQDLAGSYNEQFF

D gene: -
clone size: few
J gene: TRBJ2-1
V gene: TRBV5-1
CDR3 DNA: TGCGCCAGCAGCTCAAATCTCGATGAGCAGTTCTTC
CDR3 protein: CASSSNLDEQFF

D gene: -
clone size: once
J gene: TRBJ1-1
V gene: TRBV30
CDR3 DNA: TGTGCCTGGAGAGCCGTTGGCAGGACTGAAGCTTTCTTT
CDR3 protein: CAWRAVGRTEAFF

D gene: TRBD1
clone size: -
J gene: TRBJ2-3
V gene: TRBV30
CDR3 DNA: TGTGCCTGGAACGTCCCGGGCAGGGGGCGAGATACGCAGTATTTT
CDR3 protein: CAWNVPGRGRDTQYF

D gene: TRBD1
clone size: -
J gene: TRBJ1-6
V gene: TRBV14
CDR3 DNA: TGTGCCAGCAGCGGACAGGGGTATTCACCCCTCCACTTT
CDR3 protein: CASSGQGYSPLHF